This T cell receptor (beta chain) emerged from a study of T-cell reconstitution after alpha-beta-depleted transplantation in children. Turning to this clonotype: The antigen is unknown.

TCRbeta library construction was performed incorporating unique molecular identifiers. TCRdb itself ran the PCR reads through MiXCR, one entry per CDR3 protein. The data show about a million distinct CDR3 sequences, with around 30% seen just once and over 25% held by the top ten. Findings of the study overall: Several hundred expanded graft clones reportedly supplied alpha-beta T cells about two months after transplant. The authors attributed T-cell counts and diversity one year after transplant mostly to newly produced T cells.

The sequences come from PBMCs, mostly from graft donor cells, collected 360 days after TCRalphabeta/CD19-depleted stem cell transplant. The TCR comes from a boy younger than two who had a stem cell transplant for SCID, so the T cells may come from the graft donor.

The CDR3 spells CASSQGRSGGARETQYF. The CDR3 DNA sequence: TGCGCCAGCAGCCAAGGAAGGAGCGGGGGGGCCCGAGAGACCCAGTACTTC. This chain uses TRBV4-1 with TRBJ2-5; 10 bases agree with TRBD2. The CDR3 sequence is 17 residues long. Germline CDR1 and CDR2: MGHRA and YSYEKL. V shed 1 base and J 4 bases; nucleotides not matched to a gene: 9.